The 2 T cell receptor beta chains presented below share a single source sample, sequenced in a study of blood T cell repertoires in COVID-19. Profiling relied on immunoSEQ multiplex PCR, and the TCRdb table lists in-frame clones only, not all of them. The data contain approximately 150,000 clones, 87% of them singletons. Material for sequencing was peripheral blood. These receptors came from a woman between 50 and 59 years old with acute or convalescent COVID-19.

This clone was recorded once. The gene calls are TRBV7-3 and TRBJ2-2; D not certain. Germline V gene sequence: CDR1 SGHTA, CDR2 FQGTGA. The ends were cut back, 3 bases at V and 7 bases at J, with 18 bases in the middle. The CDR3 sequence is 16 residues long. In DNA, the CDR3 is TGTGCCAGCAGCTTGGCCCCGGTGCAATCGGGCGGGGAGCTGTTTTTT. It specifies CASSLAPVQSGGELFF.

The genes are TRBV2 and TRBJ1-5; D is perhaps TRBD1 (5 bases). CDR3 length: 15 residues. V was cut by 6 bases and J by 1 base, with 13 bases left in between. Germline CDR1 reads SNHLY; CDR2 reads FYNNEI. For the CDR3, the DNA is TGTGCCAGCAGGTCCGGGGGGAACAGCAATCAGCCCCAGCATTTT. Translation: CASRSGGNSNQPQHF.